The next 16 T cell receptor beta chains were all read from a single sample in a study of radiotherapy plus CTLA-4 blockade in lung cancer. Assay: immunoSEQ multiplex PCR; the TCRdb copy retains only in-frame clones and omits some. The table records tens of thousands of clones, around 80% of them present only once. The sequenced sample was peripheral blood, obtained from a patient treated with radiotherapy plus ipilimumab. The source is a human donor with non-small cell lung cancer who had a complete response to radiotherapy plus ipilimumab.

The chain carries TRBV19 and TRBJ1-4; the D is unclear. V lost 7 bases to trimming and J lost 2 bases, with 17 bases between them. Per the germline V gene, CDR1 is LNHDA and CDR2 is SQIVND (reference sequence). The CDR3 runs to 16 residues. The CDR3 region is CASIYLKRVTNEKLFF. The CDR3 bases are TGTGCCAGTATCTACCTAAAGCGGGTTACTAATGAAAAACTGTTTTTT.

V is TRBV19 and J is TRBJ1-4, with D tentatively TRBD1 (5 bases). The CDR3 loop spans 12 amino acids. Looked up from germline, CDR1 is LNHDA and CDR2 is SQIVND (reference sequence). The V end was cut by 1 base, the J end by 11 bases, with 8 bases between. The CDR3 is CASSIGTYKLFF. The CDR3 DNA is TGTGCCAGTAGTATAGGGACATACAAACTGTTTTTT.

The rearrangement joins TRBV11-2 to TRBJ1-1; D unresolved. The CDR3 is made up of 13 amino acids. CDR1 is SGHAT and CDR2 is FQNNGV in the germline V gene. V lost 5 bases to trimming and J lost 6 bases, with 13 bases between them. The CDR3 spells CASSRVGVPEAFF. The CDR3 coding sequence is TGTGCCAGCAGCAGAGTGGGAGTCCCTGAAGCTTTCTTT.

V usage is TRBV6-6 and J usage is TRBJ1-2, with 9 bases fitting TRBD1. V trimming: 7 bases; J trimming: 5 bases; junction bases outside the gene matches: 8. This CDR3 is 14 amino acids long. Germline loops: CDR1 MNHNY, CDR2 SVGAGI (reference sequence). The DNA of the CDR3 is TGTGCCAGCATTCCGACAGGGGGAAGTTATGGCTACACCTTC. Encoded protein: CASIPTGGSYGYTF.

This sequence joins TRBV7-2 and TRBJ1-6, with 11 bases matching TRBD1. Germline V gives CDR1 SGHTA, CDR2 FQGNSA. The trim removed 0 bases at V and 0 bases at J, leaving 4 bases unmatched. CDR3 length: 19 residues. CDR3 DNA sequence: TGTGCCAGCAGCTTAGCGCGGACAGGGGGCGCCTCCTATAATTCACCCCTCCACTTT. Its translation: CASSLARTGGASYNSPLHF.

This clone was seen more than once but under ten times. The chain has TRBV12-2 and TRBJ2-3; TRBD2 reflects the table's D call only, with no check against the DNA. TRBV12-2 has pseudogene status. The CDR3 has 16 residues. In nucleotides, the CDR3 is TGTGCAAGTCGCTTAGCGCAGGGACTCTACACAGATACGCAGTATTTT. Its protein product is CASRLAQGLYTDTQYF.

This chain joins TRBV19 and TRBJ1-2; TRBD1 is a possible D gene (6 bases). The V end lost 3 bases, the J end lost 6 bases, and 11 bases lay between the germline ends. Germline V lookup: CDR1 LNHDA, CDR2 SQIVND (reference sequence). CDR3 length: 13 amino acids. In nucleotides, the CDR3 is TGTGCCAGTAGTATCGGGACATTGGATGGCTACACCTTC. Translating gives CASSIGTLDGYTF.

This clone was detected once. The chain carries TRBV25-1 and TRBJ1-1; 8 bases line up with TRBD1. Germline loops: CDR1 MGHDK, CDR2 SYGVNS. J was trimmed by 1 base and V by 2 bases; bases with no gene match: 0. CDR3 size: 14 residues. Written as DNA, the CDR3 is TGTGCCAGCAGTGAACAGGGGGCGAACACTGAAGCTTTCTTT. The encoded protein is CASSEQGANTEAFF. Full variable domain (outside the CDR3, taken from reference TRBV25-1 and TRBJ1-1): EADIYQTPRYLVIGTGKKITLECSQTMGHDKMYWYQQDPGMELHLIHYSYGVNSTEKGDLSSESTVSRIRTEHFPLTLESARPSHTSQYLCASSEQGANTEAFFGQGTRLTVV.

The chain combines TRBV30 with TRBJ1-3; D unresolved. CDR3 length equals 15 residues. Between the trimmed V and J ends, which lost 4 bases and 0 bases, there was a span of 13 bases. Germline V gene sequence: CDR1 GTSNPN, CDR2 SVGIG (reference sequence). The CDR3 is CAWKPTANSGNTIYF. DNA of the CDR3: TGTGCCTGGAAACCGACCGCCAACTCTGGAAACACCATATATTTT.

The chain recombines TRBV4-1 with TRBJ2-2; TRBD2 is a possible D gene (5 bases). CDR1 and CDR2 from the germline V gene are MGHRA and YSYEKL. Trimming took off 0 bases at V and 6 bases at J, with 8 bases between the two ends. The CDR3 has 14 residues. For the CDR3, the DNA is TGCGCCAGCAGCCAAGATTGGCGGGCCGGGGAGCTGTTTTTT. It translates to CASSQDWRAGELFF.

This chain connects TRBV7-2 to TRBJ1-4; D gene ambiguous. The germline CDR1 and CDR2 sequences are SGHTA and FQGNSA. V lost 3 bases and J 0 bases, leaving 14 bases between the germline ends. This CDR3 has 17 amino acids. The CDR3 DNA reads as TGTGCCAGCAGCTTGCGGATGGGGATAGCAACTAATGAAAAACTGTTTTTT. Its translation: CASSLRMGIATNEKLFF. The whole variable domain, filled in from reference TRBV7-2 and TRBJ1-4, reads GAGVSQSPSNKVTEKGKDVELRCDPISGHTALYWYRQSLGQGLEFLIYFQGNSAPDKSGLPSDRFSAERTGGSVSTLTIQRTQQEDSAVYLCASSLRMGIATNEKLFFGSGTQLSVL.

The V gene is TRBV28, the J gene TRBJ1-4, with TRBD1 as a possible D gene (5 bases). The CDR3 runs to 13 residues. Germline CDR1 reads MDHEN; CDR2 reads SYDVKM. Between the trimmed V and J ends, which lost 10 bases and 7 bases, there was a span of 16 bases. Here the CDR3 DNA reads TGTGCCACCTCGGGGGGGTCTAGTGAAAAACTGTTTTTT. Encoded protein: CATSGGSSEKLFF.

The V gene is TRBV4-1, the J gene TRBJ1-4, with TRBD1 matching 8 bases. Germline-derived CDR1 and CDR2 are MGHRA and YSYEKL. The CDR3 extends over 16 amino acids. The V gene end was trimmed by 8 bases and the J gene end by 5 bases; junction bases not matched to a gene: 13. CDR3 sequence: CASAPGTGSLNEKLFF. The CDR3 DNA reads as TGCGCCAGCGCACCCGGGACAGGCAGTCTAAATGAAAAACTGTTTTTT.

The chain joins TRBV19 to TRBJ1-2; the D is unclear. CDR1 and CDR2 (germline): LNHDA, SQIVND (reference sequence). Trimming removed 1 base at V and 8 bases at J, with 8 bases between. This CDR3 has 12 residues. CDR3 region: CASSIGRGGYTF. The CDR3 DNA sequence: TGTGCCAGTAGTATAGGAAGAGGAGGCTACACCTTC.

J is TRBJ2-3 and V is TRBV18, with a possible D match to TRBD1 (6 bases). Germline CDR1 reads KGHSH; CDR2 reads LQKENI. The CDR3 has 15 amino acids. With 2 bases removed from V and 3 bases from J, the gap between germline ends came to 12 bases. CDR3 nucleotides: TGTGCCAGCTCACCAGGGGGACAAAGAACAGATACGCAGTATTTT. Translated, it gives CASSPGGQRTDTQYF.

The chain has TRBV9 and TRBJ1-2, with 9 bases identical to TRBD1. With 2 bases clipped from V and 7 bases from J, the junction kept 9 bases outside the gene matches. The CDR3 is made up of 15 amino acids. Germline V gives CDR1 SGDLS, CDR2 YYNGEE. The CDR3 DNA sequence: TGTGCCAGCAGCGTCTGGGGACAGGGAAGGGTTGGCTACACCTTC. Translated, it gives CASSVWGQGRVGYTF.